The present entry profiles one T cell receptor (beta chain) with its context. Its antigen remains unknown. This sample was taken from a study of Ad26.COV2.S vaccination and SARS-CoV-2 variants. Sample treatment: around 19 received Ad26.COV2.S at low or high dose, single or two shots; 5 received placebo; per-sample allocation not given. After the first vaccine or placebo injection, samples were drawn on day 63. The repertoire was sequenced with immunoSEQ multiplex PCR; TCRdb's copy has only in-frame clones and lacks some. The data contain 440,000 or so clones, about 90% of them singletons. The CDR3 is 16 residues long. Germline CDR1 and CDR2: MGHRA and YSYEKL. Trimming took 4 bases from V and 0 from J, leaving 16 bases between them. Findings and caveats of the study: Reported findings describe substantial breadth in spike-specific CD8+ and CD4+ T cell responses following vaccination. Recipients of vaccine and of placebo showed similar breadth of their non-spike TCR repertoires.

Sample: peripheral blood, taken in a trial of Ad26.COV2.S vaccine versus placebo. The chain has TRBV4-1 and TRBJ2-7; D is possibly TRBD1 (5 bases). This sequence originates from a person between 18 and 65 years old who received the Ad26.COV2.S COVID-19 vaccine or a placebo. This CDR3 reads CASSPSGQGISYEQYF. In DNA form, the CDR3 reads TGCGCCAGCAGCCCCTCTGGGCAGGGAATCTCCTACGAGCAGTACTTC.